This TCR beta chain appears in the sequencing data of a study of blood T cell repertoires in COVID-19. For the study at large: COVID-19 samples from acute and convalescent phases originated in the United States, Italy and Spain. PBMCs, B-cell-depleted T cells, or T cells provided the cDNA or gDNA that made up the material.

Produced via immunoSEQ multiplex PCR; TCRdb's table is partial and in-frame only. The sample contains about 300,000 clones, approximately 90% of which appear only once. Everyone who took part was roughly 18 to 89 years old, and they came from 24 US areas. Cohort 3 recovery required two negative PCRs, clearance, or symptom resolution. The CDR3 sequence is 19 residues long. CDR1 and CDR2 (germline): SGHAT, FQNNGV. The V gene end was trimmed by 3 bases and the J gene end by 5 bases; junction bases not matched to a gene: 20. This receptor was identified in a woman aged 25 to 39 who had recovered from COVID-19. The chain couples TRBV11-2 to TRBJ2-5; 8 bases agree with TRBD2. Sequenced input: PBMCs or T cells enriched from blood (not recorded which). The CDR3 sequence: CASSLRGYRRDKREETQYF. The CDR3 coding sequence is TGTGCCAGCAGCTTGAGGGGATACAGGCGGGACAAGCGGGAGGAGACCCAGTACTTC. The whole variable domain, filled in from reference TRBV11-2 and TRBJ2-5, reads EAGVAQSPRYKIIEKRQSVAFWCNPISGHATLYWYQQILGQGPKLLIQFQNNGVVDDSQLPKDRFSAERLKGVDSTLKIQPAKLEDSAVYLCASSLRGYRRDKREETQYFGPGTRLLVL.